This TCR beta chain comes out of a study of radiation and T cells in renal cell carcinoma. Study results and limitations: No pretreatment tumor biopsies were available for baseline clonotypes. In blood, top tumor clones expanded by 2 weeks, shrinking by 4.

TCRdb keeps only in-frame clones here, not all; method: immunoSEQ multiplex PCR. The table records roughly 120,000 clones, around 83% of them present only once. Concerning this clone itself: Its antigen is undetermined. In the same sample, other DNA sequences code for this CDR3.

Time point given: baseline pretreatment blood. Sample treatment: 15 Gy SBRT to primary tumor, nephrectomy 4 weeks later. Blood was sampled at baseline, 2 weeks and 4 weeks after SBRT. Clear cell pathology was present in this patient's renal cell carcinoma. The clonotype comes from a woman aged 60-75 years with renal cell carcinoma. This specimen consisted of blood, obtained from a patient whose treatment included radiotherapy and nephrectomy.

The CDR3 DNA follows: TGTGCCAGCGCTTTATGGGGGCCCCACGGGGGCGGGGAGCTGTTTTTT. Amino acids: CASALWGPHGGGELFF. The V gene is TRBV25-1, the J gene TRBJ2-2; either TRBD1 or TRBD2 may supply D (6 bases each). Germline V gene sequence: CDR1 MGHDK, CDR2 SYGVNS. The CDR3 spans 16 residues. With 8 bases removed from V and 7 bases from J, the gap between germline ends came to 23 bases. Drawing the rest from reference TRBV25-1 and TRBJ2-2, the complete variable domain is EADIYQTPRYLVIGTGKKITLECSQTMGHDKMYWYQQDPGMELHLIHYSYGVNSTEKGDLSSESTVSRIRTEHFPLTLESARPSHTSQYLCASALWGPHGGGELFFGEGSRLTVL.